Sequencing of this T cell receptor beta chain was carried out in a study of blood T cell repertoires in COVID-19. Produced via immunoSEQ multiplex PCR; TCRdb's table is partial and in-frame only. The sample includes 220,000 or so clones, roughly 89% of them seen just once. Germline CDR1 is MNHEY and CDR2 is SVGAGI. V was trimmed by 8 bases and J by 4 bases, leaving 18 bases between them. The CDR3 spans 15 residues. The material sequenced was peripheral blood. The sequence derives from a man between 60 and 75 years old who had recovered from COVID-19. This chain uses TRBV6-5 with TRBJ2-1, with D possibly TRBD2 on 6 matching bases. CDR3 nucleotide sequence: TGTGCCAGCGTAGAACCGGGACTTATATACAATGAGCAGTTCTTC. Residues: CASVEPGLIYNEQFF.